What follows is one TCR beta chain and its context. What it recognizes is unknown. The protocol was immunoSEQ multiplex PCR, while the TCRdb copy is restricted to in-frame clones and leaves out a portion. The sample shows more than 50,000 clones, 80% to 90% of them seen only once. The sample belongs to a study of OX40 agonist ivuxolimab in advanced cancers. In the study overall: As their treatment, patients were administered ivuxolimab, an agonistic anti-OX40 (CD134) antibody.

Findings and limits, study-wide: Part of the nonresponder group also had normalized T-cell clonal expansion that was low. At doses 0.1 to 3.0 mg/kg, CD4+ and CD8+ clones expanded. Partial responders at 0.1-3.0 mg/kg showed near-lowest clonal expansion.

This TCR was sampled from an adult with an advanced solid tumor such as melanoma, head and neck, liver or kidney cancer. Sequences were derived from CD4+ or CD8+ T cells sorted from blood, sampled in a trial of the OX40 agonist ivuxolimab.

The CDR3 loop is CASSDRAVETQYF. Here the CDR3 DNA reads TGTGCCAGCAGTGACAGGGCAGTGGAGACCCAGTACTTC. The V and J genes are TRBV14 and TRBJ2-5, with 7 nucleotides matching TRBD1. V was pared by 6 bases and J by 5 bases, with 6 bases of the junction left unmatched. Germline CDR1 and CDR2: SGHDN and FVKESK. The CDR3 loop spans 13 amino acids.